The 20 T cell receptor beta chains below were found in one sample sequenced in a study of blood T cell repertoires in COVID-19. Repertoires were generated with immunoSEQ multiplex PCR, while TCRdb's copy carries only in-frame clones and drops some. This table holds roughly 150,000 clones, over 70% found once. The sample consisted of PBMCs or T cells enriched from blood (not recorded which). These receptor sequences come from a man aged 45-65 years in a cohort exposed to, infected with or recovered from COVID-19 (not recorded which).

The chain carries TRBV7-3 and TRBJ2-5, with 8 bases that match TRBD1. After removal of 2 bases from V and 0 bases from J, the junction contained 2 bases not matched to a gene. Germline CDR1 SGHTA, CDR2 FQGTGA. The CDR3 runs to 15 residues. In DNA form, the CDR3 reads TGTGCCAGCAGCTTAGGGGACAGGAACCAAGAGACCCAGTACTTC. Protein: CASSLGDRNQETQYF.

The V gene is TRBV6-5, the J gene TRBJ1-5; D might be TRBD1 (5 bases). V lost 2 bases, J lost 3 bases, and 11 bases lay in between. The CDR3 extends over 15 amino acids. The germline gives CDR1 MNHEY, CDR2 SVGAGI. CDR3 DNA sequence: TGTGCCAGCAGTTACCCCCAGGGATTCAATCAGCCCCAGCATTTT. Translating gives CASSYPQGFNQPQHF.

The chain couples TRBV30 to TRBJ1-5; D is unclear. Trimming removed 0 bases at V and 0 bases at J, with 3 bases between. CDR3 length equals 13 residues. CDR1 is GTSNPN and CDR2 is SVGIG in the germline V gene (reference sequence). CDR3 DNA sequence: TGTGCCTGGAGTGTCAATAGCAATCAGCCCCAGCATTTT. This translates into CAWSVNSNQPQHF.

The rearrangement links TRBV6-2 or TRBV6-3 to TRBJ1-4; D is perhaps TRBD1 (5 bases). Germline CDR1 is MNHEY and CDR2 is SVGEGT. The CDR3 is made up of 17 amino acids. The ends were cut back, 6 bases at V and 0 bases at J, with 17 bases in the middle. The CDR3 reads CASSVDRDSATNEKLFF. The CDR3 DNA follows: TGTGCCAGCAGCGTCGACAGAGACTCCGCAACTAATGAAAAACTGTTTTTT.

The rearrangement joins TRBV3-1 (or the pseudogene TRBV3-2) to TRBJ1-2, with a tentative D call TRBD1 (5 bases). Germline V gene data show CDR1 as LGHDT and CDR2 as YNNKEL (reference sequence). The CDR3 extends over 13 amino acids. V was shortened by 0 bases and J by 8 bases, with 10 bases between the two germline ends. The CDR3 coding sequence is TGTGCCAGCAGCCAAGATTGGGGGGACGGCTACACCTTC. Encoded protein: CASSQDWGDGYTF.

V and J are TRBV11-2 and TRBJ1-4, with 7 bases that match TRBD1. The CDR3 contains 18 residues. CDR1 SGHAT and CDR2 FQNNGV come from the germline V gene. V trimming: 5 bases; J trimming: 0 bases; junction bases outside the gene matches: 12. The CDR3 here is CASSLTGQNFATNEKLFF. CDR3 nucleotides: TGTGCCAGCAGCCTAACGGGACAGAATTTTGCAACTAATGAAAAACTGTTTTTT.

The chain links TRBV25-1 to TRBJ2-1; TRBD1 aligns across 7 bases. J gave up 6 bases and V 7 bases, and 12 bases lay outside the gene matches. This CDR3 has 15 amino acids. Germline assignment: CDR1 MGHDK and CDR2 SYGVNS. The CDR3 spells CASNDGTVSVNEQFF. CDR3 DNA: TGTGCCAGCAACGACGGGACAGTGTCCGTCAATGAGCAGTTCTTC.

The chain is built from TRBV11-2 and TRBJ2-5; D possibly corresponds to TRBD2 (5 bases). Trimming shortened V by 5 bases and J by 2 bases, and 12 bases separated the two germline ends. CDR1 and CDR2 from the germline V gene are SGHAT and FQNNGV. There are 14 residues in the CDR3. CDR3 DNA: TGTGCCAGCAGCCTTCAACAGCGGCAAGAGACCCAGTACTTC. Translated: CASSLQQRQETQYF.

The V call is TRBV10-3, the J call TRBJ1-1, with 7 bases lining up with TRBD1. CDR1 and CDR2 (germline): ENHRY, SYGVKD. This CDR3 contains 15 residues. J was trimmed by 2 bases and V by 0 bases; bases with no gene match: 3. The CDR3 region has the DNA TGTGCCATCAGTGAGTCCTCAGGGGGAAACACTGAAGCTTTCTTT. Amino acids: CAISESSGGNTEAFF.

The rearrangement joins TRBV7-8 to TRBJ1-1, with 7 bases identical to TRBD1. V shed 1 base and J 7 bases; nucleotides not matched to a gene: 3. The CDR3 length is 13 residues. CDR1 is SGHVS, CDR2 FQNEAQ, per germline. CDR3 in DNA: TGTGCCAGCAGCTTAGAGGGGACAGTTGAAGCTTTCTTT. Amino acid sequence: CASSLEGTVEAFF. Full variable domain (remainder filled in from reference TRBV7-8 and TRBJ1-1): GAGVSQSPRYKVAKRGQDVALRCDPISGHVSLFWYQQALGQGPEFLTYFQNEAQLDKSGLPSDRFFAERPEGSVSTLKIQRTQQEDSAVYLCASSLEGTVEAFFGQGTRLTVV.

The CDR3 coding sequence is TGTGCCAGCAGCCCAACTAGCGGGGCCGAGCAGTACTTC. Its translation: CASSPTSGAEQYF. The V gene is TRBV11-2, the J gene TRBJ2-7, with 10 nucleotides matching TRBD2. Germline loops: CDR1 SGHAT, CDR2 FQNNGV. V lost 5 bases and J lost 6; bases outside the gene matches: 4. The length of the CDR3 is 13 residues.

The chain combines TRBV3-1 (or the pseudogene TRBV3-2) with TRBJ2-7; the D gene is possibly TRBD2 (6 bases). V lost 5 bases and J lost 6, with 11 bases in between. This CDR3 is built from 12 residues. The V gene's germline CDR1 is LGHDT and CDR2 YNNKEL (reference sequence). This chain's CDR3 is CASSYLAREQYF. The CDR3 coding sequence is TGTGCCAGCAGCTATCTAGCGCGCGAGCAGTACTTC.

This CDR3 reads CAWKVGGANYGYTF. The CDR3 DNA sequence: TGTGCCTGGAAGGTCGGCGGAGCTAACTATGGCTACACCTTC. The chain links TRBV30 to TRBJ1-2; D unresolved. CDR1 is GTSNPN, CDR2 SVGIG, per germline (reference sequence). The germline V and J ends were trimmed by 4 bases and 0 bases, with 12 bases remaining between them. The CDR3 has 14 amino acids.

The gene calls are TRBV7-2 and TRBJ1-5; D ambiguous. The CDR3 is 14 amino acids. Germline values: CDR1 SGHTA, CDR2 FQGNSA. V lost 5 bases to trimming and J lost 4 bases, with 12 bases between them. CDR3 sequence reads: CASSVGFGNQPQHF. DNA for the CDR3: TGTGCCAGCAGCGTCGGGTTCGGGAATCAGCCCCAGCATTTT.

This chain links TRBV7-9 with TRBJ2-1; the D is unclear. The CDR3 is 11 amino acids. V was cut by 7 bases and J by 15 bases, with 16 bases left in between. Looked up from germline, CDR1 is SEHNR and CDR2 is FQNEAQ (reference sequence). CDR3 in DNA: TGTGCCAGCACTTTTATCAACGAGTGGTTCTTC. Amino acids: CASTFINEWFF.

V and J are TRBV6-4 and TRBJ1-1, with a weak D call TRBD1 (6 bases). The length of the CDR3 is 15 residues. Trimming stripped 6 bases from V and 5 bases from J, with 19 bases between. Per germline, CDR1 MRHNA and CDR2 SNTAGT. Here the CDR3 DNA reads TGTGCCAGCAGCTATAAGAAACAGGGAAGGACTGAAGCTTTCTTT. Protein sequence: CASSYKKQGRTEAFF.

This clone was seen a handful of times. The gene calls are TRBV27 and TRBJ2-7, with a possible D match to TRBD1 (5 bases). The CDR3 runs 14 residues. Trimming took 3 bases from V and 6 from J, leaving 15 bases between them. Per the germline V gene, CDR1 is MNHEY and CDR2 is SMNVEV (reference sequence). Here the CDR3 reads CASSFGQGSFEQYF. For the CDR3, the DNA is TGTGCCAGCAGTTTCGGGCAGGGTTCATTCGAGCAGTACTTC.

Concerning this clone: At the DNA level, this CDR3 is encoded by other sequences in the same sample as well. The genes are TRBV27 and TRBJ2-2; 12 positions match TRBD2. Germline V lookup: CDR1 MNHEY, CDR2 SMNVEV (reference sequence). Trimming at V came to 5 bases and at J to 4 bases, leaving 2 bases not matched to a gene. The CDR3 consists of 15 residues. CDR3 bases: TGTGCCAGCAGTCTGGGACTAGCGGGCACCGGGGAGCTGTTTTTT. Protein sequence: CASSLGLAGTGELFF.

The rearrangement links TRBV30 to TRBJ1-2; the D is unclear. Trimming left V 0 bases short and J 1 base short, with 9 bases between. Germline V gene sequence: CDR1 GTSNPN, CDR2 SVGIG (reference sequence). This CDR3 is built from 14 residues. CDR3 region: CAWSVAGGNYGYTF. The CDR3 nucleotides are TGTGCCTGGAGTGTGGCCGGCGGTAACTATGGCTACACCTTC.

The chain carries TRBV3-1 (or the pseudogene TRBV3-2) and TRBJ2-5; 7 bases fit TRBD1. Germline CDR1 is LGHDT and CDR2 is YNNKEL (reference sequence). With 7 bases clipped from V and 2 bases from J, the junction kept 7 bases outside the gene matches. The CDR3 runs 14 residues. The CDR3 nucleotides are TGTGCCAGCACTGAATCGGGACAGCAAGAGACCCAGTACTTC. Translation gives CASTESGQQETQYF.